This T cell receptor beta chain was sequenced in a study of human T cells and chemical hapten exposure. The overall study: Mainly, slight library volume differences in the pool made TCR yields vary. Findings of the study overall: TCRs exceeding a frequency of 1 in 1000 stayed unchanged under DPC sensitization.

The CDR3 extends over 10 amino acids. The germline V gene has CDR1 SGHDT and CDR2 YYEEEE. Trimming pared 7 bases from V and 7 bases from J, leaving 5 bases between. Unfractionated whole blood yielded total RNA. The library tagged each cDNA molecule with unique molecular identifiers. Original handling: Per sample, the median was around 96,000 TCRs, with values from around 25,000 to 690,000. Each CDR3 protein gets one entry after TCRdb re-called the 5' RACE reads with MiXCR. It is TCRdb's table, rather than the study itself, that gives the V and J calls and clone size. In the table there are about 140,000 distinct CDR3 sequences, around 4% of which are singletons. This clonotype was observed many times. What it recognizes is unknown.

The chain combines TRBV5-6 with TRBJ2-2; no firm D call. The source of this sequence is a female donor in good health. The CDR3 spells CASRDGELFF. The CDR3 DNA is TGTGCCAGCCGCGACGGGGAGCTGTTTTTT.